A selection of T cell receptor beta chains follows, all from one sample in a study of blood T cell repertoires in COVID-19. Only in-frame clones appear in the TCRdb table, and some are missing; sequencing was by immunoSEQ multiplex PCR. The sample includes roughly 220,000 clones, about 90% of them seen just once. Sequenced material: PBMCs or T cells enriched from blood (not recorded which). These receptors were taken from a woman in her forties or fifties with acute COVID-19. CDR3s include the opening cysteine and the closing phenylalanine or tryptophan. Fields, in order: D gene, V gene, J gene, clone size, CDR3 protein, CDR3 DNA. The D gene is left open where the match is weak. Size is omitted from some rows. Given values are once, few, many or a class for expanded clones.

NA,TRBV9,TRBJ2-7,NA,CASSVSGVESYEQYF,TGTGCCAGCAGCGTATCAGGGGTTGAATCCTACGAGCAGTACTTC
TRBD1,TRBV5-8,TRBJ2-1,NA,CASTEPGTGVNEQFF,TGTGCCAGCACCGAGCCGGGGACAGGGGTAAATGAGCAGTTCTTC
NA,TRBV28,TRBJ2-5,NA,CASSLLGGAGETQYF,TGTGCCAGCAGTTTATTAGGGGGCGCGGGGGAGACCCAGTACTTC
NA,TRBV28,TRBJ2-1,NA,CASRLTFGLSYNEQFF,TGTGCCAGCAGGCTTACGTTTGGCTTAAGCTACAATGAGCAGTTCTTC
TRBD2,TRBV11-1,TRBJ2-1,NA,CASSQSAGKNNEQFF,TGTGCCAGCAGCCAATCAGCGGGAAAGAACAATGAGCAGTTCTTC
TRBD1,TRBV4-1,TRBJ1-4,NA,CASSQRPPGQLTTNEKLFF,TGCGCCAGCAGCCAAAGACCCCCGGGACAGCTAACAACTAATGAAAAACTGTTTTTT
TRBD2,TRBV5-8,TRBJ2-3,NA,CASSFGGTSGRATDTQYF,TGTGCCAGCAGCTTTGGAGGGACTAGCGGGAGGGCCACAGATACGCAGTATTTT
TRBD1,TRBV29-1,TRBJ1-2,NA,CSVSDRGNYGYTF,TGCAGCGTCTCGGACAGGGGGAACTATGGCTACACCTTC
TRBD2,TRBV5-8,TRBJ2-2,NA,CASSWEGGGRVAGELFF,TGTGCCAGCAGCTGGGAGGGAGGCGGGAGAGTTGCCGGGGAGCTGTTTTTT
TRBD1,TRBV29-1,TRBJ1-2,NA,CSVLTTGSTF,TGCAGCGTTCTTACGACAGGGTCCACCTTC
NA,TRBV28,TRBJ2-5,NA,CASRSQEARRWTQYF,TGTGCCAGCAGATCCCAGGAGGCCCGTAGGTGGACCCAGTACTTC
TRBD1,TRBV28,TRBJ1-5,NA,CASNQPGQGPRQPQHF,TGTGCCAGCAACCAGCCGGGACAGGGGCCGCGTCAGCCCCAGCATTTT
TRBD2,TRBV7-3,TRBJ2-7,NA,CASSPTAGVVDEQYF,TGTGCCAGCAGCCCTACAGCGGGAGTCGTCGACGAGCAGTACTTC
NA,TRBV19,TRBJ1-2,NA,CASSARQYGYTF,TGTGCCAGTAGTGCCCGACAGTATGGCTACACCTTC
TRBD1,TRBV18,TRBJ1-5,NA,CASSQTGGASSNQPQHF,TGTGCCAGCTCTCAGACAGGGGGCGCGTCAAGTAATCAGCCCCAGCATTTT
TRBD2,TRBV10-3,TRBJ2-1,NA,CASEERESAYNEQFF,TGTGCCTCCGAGGAGCGGGAGAGCGCCTACAATGAGCAGTTCTTC
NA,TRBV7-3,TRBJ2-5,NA,CASSWRGNQETQYF,TGTGCCAGCAGCTGGAGGGGCAACCAAGAGACCCAGTACTTC
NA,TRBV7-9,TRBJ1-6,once,CASIDNPNPTSGALHF,TGTGCCAGCATCGATAATCCAAACCCGACTTCAGGGGCCCTCCACTTT
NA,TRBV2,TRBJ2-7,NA,CASSDSPLTGDSSYEQYF,TGTGCCAGCAGTGACTCCCCCTTGACAGGAGATAGCTCCTACGAGCAGTACTTC
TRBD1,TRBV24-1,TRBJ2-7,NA,CATSAGGRYEQYF,TGTGCCACCAGCGCAGGGGGCAGGTACGAGCAGTACTTC
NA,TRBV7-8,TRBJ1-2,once,CASSLGSGANYGYTF,TGTGCCAGCAGCTTAGGTAGCGGAGCTAACTATGGCTACACCTTC
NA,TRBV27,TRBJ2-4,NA,CASSFGNIQYF,TGTGCCAGCAGTTTCGGGAACATTCAGTACTTC
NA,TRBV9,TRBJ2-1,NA,CASSEQGSSYNEQFF,TGTGCCAGCAGCGAACAGGGTTCCTCCTACAATGAGCAGTTCTTC
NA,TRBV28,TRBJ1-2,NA,CASSPGLVRTGYTF,TGTGCCAGCAGCCCAGGACTTGTTCGTACCGGCTACACCTTC
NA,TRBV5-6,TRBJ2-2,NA,CASSFVNGELFF,TGTGCCAGCAGCTTTGTCAACGGGGAGCTGTTTTTT
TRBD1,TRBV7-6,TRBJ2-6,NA,CASSLRPGTVSEGANVLTF,TGTGCCAGCAGCCTACGTCCCGGGACAGTGAGTGAGGGGGCCAACGTCCTGACTTTC
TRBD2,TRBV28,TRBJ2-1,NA,CASSLLERGPYNEQFF,TGTGCCAGCAGTTTATTGGAGCGGGGCCCCTACAATGAGCAGTTCTTC
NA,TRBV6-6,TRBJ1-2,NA,CASSYSGGDYGYTF,TGTGCCAGCAGTTACTCCGGTGGAGACTATGGCTACACCTTC
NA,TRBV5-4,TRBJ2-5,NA,CASSLARGETQYF,TGTGCCAGCAGCTTGGCCAGGGGAGAGACCCAGTACTTC
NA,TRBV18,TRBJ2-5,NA,CASSPGPTGNQYF,TGTGCCAGCTCACCGGGACCCACAGGGAACCAGTACTTC
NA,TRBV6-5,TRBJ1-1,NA,CASSYGGGRYTEAFF,TGTGCCAGCAGTTACGGGGGGGGAAGATACACTGAAGCTTTCTTT
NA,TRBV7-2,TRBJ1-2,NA,CASSSPGDYGYTF,TGTGCCAGCAGTTCTCCAGGCGACTATGGCTACACCTTC
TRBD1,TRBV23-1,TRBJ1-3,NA,CASRPGDRGNTIYF,TGCGCCAGCAGACCCGGGGACAGGGGAAACACCATATATTTT
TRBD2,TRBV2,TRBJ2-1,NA,CASIAGAYNEQFF,TGTGCCAGCATAGCGGGAGCCTACAATGAGCAGTTCTTC
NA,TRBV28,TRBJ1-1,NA,CASSPGMKNTEAFF,TGTGCCAGCAGTCCCGGGATGAAGAACACTGAAGCTTTCTTT
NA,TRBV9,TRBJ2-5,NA,CASSPGHLSQETQYF,TGTGCCAGCAGCCCCGGACACCTCTCTCAAGAGACCCAGTACTTC
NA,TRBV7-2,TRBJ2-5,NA,CASSFTEQETQYF,TGTGCCAGCAGCTTCACAGAACAAGAGACCCAGTACTTC
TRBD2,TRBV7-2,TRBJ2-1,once,CASSLDRTSGYNEQFF,TGTGCCAGCAGCTTAGATAGGACTAGCGGCTACAATGAGCAGTTCTTC
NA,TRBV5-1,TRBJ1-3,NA,CASTSGDSGNTIYF,TGCGCCAGCACCAGCGGGGACTCTGGAAACACCATATATTTT
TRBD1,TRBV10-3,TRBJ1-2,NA,CAISVTGVTYGYTF,TGTGCCATCAGTGTGACAGGGGTTACCTATGGCTACACCTTC